Following are 3 T cell receptor beta chains from one sample sequenced in a study of cytomegalovirus exposure and HLA in healthy donors. Primers included in the PCR were 60 Vbeta and 13 Jbeta primers. Sequenced by immunoSEQ multiplex PCR; TCRdb stores in-frame clones only, minus some. The data show about 140,000 clones, roughly 76% seen once. The sample was PBMCs. Every receptor here comes from a woman aged 40 to 49 in good health and CMV-seronegative.

The chain employs TRBV7-6 and TRBJ1-4, with D hard to call. CDR3 length: 13 amino acids. CDR1 is SGHVS, CDR2 FNYEAQ, per germline. V was shortened by 5 bases and J by 8 bases, with 12 bases between the two germline ends. In DNA form, the CDR3 reads TGTGCCAGCAGCCTTTACGAGAGGGAAAAACTGTTTTTT. Translating it yields CASSLYEREKLFF.

The rearrangement uses TRBV7-8 and TRBJ2-5; D remains ambiguous. With 5 bases removed from V and 3 bases from J, the gap between germline ends came to 13 bases. The CDR3 has 14 amino acids. Germline-derived CDR1 and CDR2 are SGHVS and FQNEAQ. The CDR3 bases are TGTGCCAGCAGCCCCCTGGGCCAAGAAGAGACCCAGTACTTC. It codes for CASSPLGQEETQYF.

The chain employs TRBV19 and TRBJ1-6, with unresolved D. Trimming removed 2 bases from V and 0 bases from J, with 8 bases in between. The CDR3 spans 16 residues. CDR1 LNHDA and CDR2 SQIVND come from the germline V gene (reference sequence). The chain's CDR3 is CASSILSSSYNSPLHF. CDR3 in DNA: TGTGCCAGTAGTATATTGTCGAGCTCCTATAATTCACCCCTCCACTTT.